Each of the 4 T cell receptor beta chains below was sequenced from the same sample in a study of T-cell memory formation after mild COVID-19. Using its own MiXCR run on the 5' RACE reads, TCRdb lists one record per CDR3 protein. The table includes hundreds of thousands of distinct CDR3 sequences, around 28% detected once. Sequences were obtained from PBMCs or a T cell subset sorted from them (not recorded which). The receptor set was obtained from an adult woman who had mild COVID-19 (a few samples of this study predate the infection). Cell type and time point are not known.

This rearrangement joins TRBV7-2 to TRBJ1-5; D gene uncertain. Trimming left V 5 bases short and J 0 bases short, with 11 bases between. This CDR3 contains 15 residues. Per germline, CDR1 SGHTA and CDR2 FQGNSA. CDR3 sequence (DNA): TGTGCCAGCAGCCCGGCAAGAGATAGCAATCAGCCCCAGCATTTT. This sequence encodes CASSPARDSNQPQHF.

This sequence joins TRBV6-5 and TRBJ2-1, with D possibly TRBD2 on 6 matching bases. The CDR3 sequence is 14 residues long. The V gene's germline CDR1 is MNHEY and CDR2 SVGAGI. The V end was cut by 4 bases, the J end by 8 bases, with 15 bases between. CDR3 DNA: TGTGCCAGCAGTTCCCGGACCCTAGCGTATGAGCAGTTCTTC. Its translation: CASSSRTLAYEQFF.

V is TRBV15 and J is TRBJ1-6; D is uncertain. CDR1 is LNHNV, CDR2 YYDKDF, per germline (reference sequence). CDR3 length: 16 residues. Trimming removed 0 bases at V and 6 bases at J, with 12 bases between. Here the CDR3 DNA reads TGTGCCACCAGCAGAGATAGGTACGGGAGTAATTCACCCCTCCACTTT. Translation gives CATSRDRYGSNSPLHF.

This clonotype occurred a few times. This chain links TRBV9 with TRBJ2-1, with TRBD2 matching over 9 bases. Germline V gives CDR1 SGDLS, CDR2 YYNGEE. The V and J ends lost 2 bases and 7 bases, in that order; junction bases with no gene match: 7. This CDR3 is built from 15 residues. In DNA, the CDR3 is TGTGCCAGCAGCGTGGGACTAGCATACCGGAATGAGCAGTTCTTC. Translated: CASSVGLAYRNEQFF.